This T cell receptor beta chain originates from a study of shared clonotypes between healthy human individuals. Clones were sequenced by immunoSEQ multiplex PCR, and TCRdb holds only the in-frame ones, with some missing. This table has approximately 840,000 clones, about 96% appearing once. Positively selected for CCR7, the CD45RO-negative cells used as naive CD8 cells excluded terminally differentiated effector memory CD45RA+ cells. Adults of Caucasian background living in Nashville, Tennessee made up all donors. Trimming cost V 4 bases and J 3 bases; bases outside gene matches: 4. This CDR3 has 15 residues. In germline, CDR1 is SGHNT, CDR2 YYREEE (reference sequence).

This TCR was recovered from a man aged 30 to 39 in good health. V gene TRBV5-4 combines with J gene TRBJ2-7; 13 bases fit TRBD2. The sequenced material came from naive CD8+ T cells sorted from blood. The CDR3 nucleotides are TGTGCCAGCAGCCCGGGGACTAGCGGGAACTACGAGCAGTACTTC. As protein: CASSPGTSGNYEQYF.